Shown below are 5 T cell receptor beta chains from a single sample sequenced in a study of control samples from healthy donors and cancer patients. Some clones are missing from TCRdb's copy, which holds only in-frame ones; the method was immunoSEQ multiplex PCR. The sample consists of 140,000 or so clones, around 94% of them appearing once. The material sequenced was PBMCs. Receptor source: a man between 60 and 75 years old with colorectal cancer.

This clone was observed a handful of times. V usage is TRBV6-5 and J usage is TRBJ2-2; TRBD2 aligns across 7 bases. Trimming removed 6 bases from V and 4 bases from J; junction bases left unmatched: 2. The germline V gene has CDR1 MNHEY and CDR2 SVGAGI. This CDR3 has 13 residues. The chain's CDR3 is CASRTGGTGELFF. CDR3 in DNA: TGTGCCAGCAGGACGGGGGGCACCGGGGAGCTGTTTTTT.

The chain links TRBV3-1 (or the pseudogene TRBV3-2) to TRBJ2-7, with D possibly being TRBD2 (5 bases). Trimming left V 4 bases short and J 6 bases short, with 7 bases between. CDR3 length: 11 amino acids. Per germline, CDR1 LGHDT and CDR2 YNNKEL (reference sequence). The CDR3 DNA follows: TGTGCCAGCAGCCTCCGGGGCGAGCAGTACTTC. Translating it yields CASSLRGEQYF.

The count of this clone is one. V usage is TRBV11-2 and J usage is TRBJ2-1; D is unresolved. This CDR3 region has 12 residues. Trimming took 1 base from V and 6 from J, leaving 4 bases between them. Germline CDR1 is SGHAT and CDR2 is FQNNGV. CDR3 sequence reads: CASSLVSNEQFF. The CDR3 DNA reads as TGTGCCAGCAGCTTAGTGAGCAATGAGCAGTTCTTC.

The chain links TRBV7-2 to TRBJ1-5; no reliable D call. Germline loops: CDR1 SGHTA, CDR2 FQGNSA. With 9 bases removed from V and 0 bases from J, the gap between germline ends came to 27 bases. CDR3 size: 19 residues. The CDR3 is CASTLRREGSSYSNQPQHF. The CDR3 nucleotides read TGTGCCAGTACTTTAAGGCGCGAGGGAAGCTCCTATAGCAATCAGCCCCAGCATTTT.

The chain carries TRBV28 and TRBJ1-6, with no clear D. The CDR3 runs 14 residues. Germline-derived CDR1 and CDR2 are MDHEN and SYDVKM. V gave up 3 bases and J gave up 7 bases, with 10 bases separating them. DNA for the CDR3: TGTGCCAGCAGTTTTCCCGGGTTCAATTCACCCCTCCACTTT. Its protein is CASSFPGFNSPLHF.